This T cell receptor beta chain stems from a study of shared clonotypes between healthy human individuals. Whole-study findings and limits: Relative to memory subsets, naive subsets generally showed larger estimated richness.

On this clone itself: Antigen: not known.

TCRdb's copy holds only in-frame clones and misses some; the assay was immunoSEQ multiplex PCR. The table shows 550,000 to 800,000 clones, with 90% occurring only once. Sequencing was performed on memory CD8+ T cells from PBMCs. Subset here: CD45RO+ cells pooled with CCR7-negative TemRA cells. The TCR comes from a man aged 18 to 35 in good health. Some clones in this sample may be carry-over from other donors' samples.

The CDR3 protein is CASRPGGQANYGYTF. The CDR3 DNA follows: TGTGCCAGCAGACCCGGGGGGCAAGCTAACTATGGCTACACCTTC. The chain employs TRBV6-4 and TRBJ1-2; possibly TRBD1 for D (6 bases). V gave up 6 bases and J gave up 0 bases, with 14 bases separating them. CDR3 length: 15 residues. Germline V gene lookup returns CDR1 MRHNA and CDR2 SNTAGT.